Each of the 30 T cell receptor beta chains below was sequenced from the same sample in a study of blood T cells in healthy people across ages. A second PCR of 7 to 11 cycles used a sample-barcoded 5' primer and a J-beta primer mix. Via MiXCR, TCRdb re-called the 5' RACE reads, giving one row per CDR3 protein. The profile covers 800,000 or so distinct CDR3 sequences, with about 45% appearing a single time and 18% taken by the ten largest. Material: blood. The origin of the receptors is a man older than 75 in good health.

This clonotype was counted between two and nine times. The rearrangement joins TRBV9 to TRBJ2-3; 10 nucleotides agree with TRBD2. In germline, CDR1 is SGDLS, CDR2 YYNGEE. The V and J ends lost 0 bases and 5 bases, in that order; junction bases with no gene match: 12. The length of the CDR3 is 18 residues. The CDR3 sequence is CASSVGLRLAGAGDTQYF. The CDR3 region has the DNA TGTGCCAGCAGCGTAGGGCTGAGGCTAGCGGGAGCGGGAGATACGCAGTATTTT.

V and J are TRBV7-3 and TRBJ2-5; unclear D gene. The germline V and J ends were trimmed by 4 bases and 11 bases, with 23 bases remaining between them. The CDR3 contains 15 residues. CDR1 is SGHTA, CDR2 FQGTGA, per germline. In nucleotides, the CDR3 is TGTGCCAGCAGCTCCTATCTTCAGGAGAAGGATGAGCAGTACTTC. Residues: CASSSYLQEKDEQYF.

There are many counts of this clonotype. V and J are TRBV7-2 and TRBJ2-5, with TRBD2 identical over 15 bases. The end of the DNA fits TRBJ2-7 better, so the J call may be wrong. CDR1 and CDR2 (germline): SGHTA, FQGNSA. The CDR3 covers 15 residues. The CDR3 DNA sequence: TGTGCCAGCAGCCCGCCGGGACTAGCGGGAGGCGAGCAGTACTTC. Protein product: CASSPPGLAGGEQYF.

About this clonotype itself: Without the conserved terminal phenylalanine or tryptophan, this CDR3 likely stems from a read error. V is TRBV4-1 and J is TRBJ2-1, with 7 bases fitting TRBD2. The CDR3 is 16 amino acids. From germline, CDR1 is MGHRA and CDR2 YSYEKL. J lost 8 bases, V lost 1 base, and 11 bases had no gene match. CDR3 in amino acids: CASSQAPGTTMDEQFI. The CDR3 DNA sequence: TGCGCCAGCAGCCAAGCCCCCGGGACTACAATGGATGAGCAGTTCATC.

The V gene is TRBV29-1, the J gene TRBJ2-7; the match to TRBD2 covers 7 bases. Germline V gene data show CDR1 as SQVTM and CDR2 as ANQGSEA. The junction had 9 bases not matched to a gene; V was cut back by 7 bases and J by 3 bases. The CDR3 is 13 amino acids. The CDR3 sequence: CSAATGGIYEQYF. CDR3 DNA sequence: TGCAGCGCCGCTACCGGGGGGATCTACGAGCAGTACTTC.

The chain employs TRBV4-1 and TRBJ2-7; TRBD1 matches at 7 bases. Germline-derived CDR1 and CDR2 are MGHRA and YSYEKL. The CDR3 is 17 amino acids. With V trimmed by 0 bases and J by 2 bases, 10 bases remained unmatched. This CDR3 reads CASSQEWDRFRTYEQYF. In nucleotides, the CDR3 is TGCGCCAGCAGCCAAGAATGGGACAGATTTCGGACCTACGAGCAGTACTTC.

The chain has TRBV20-1 and TRBJ1-1; 7 nucleotides line up with TRBD1. Germline CDR1 is DFQATT and CDR2 is SNEGSKA (reference sequence). The CDR3 contains 13 residues. V shed 5 bases, J shed 4 bases, and the junction held 7 bases outside the gene matches. The CDR3 nucleotides are TGCAGTGCTCAACCAGGGGGTCTCACTGAAGCTTTCTTT. This codes for CSAQPGGLTEAFF.

This clonotype was seen only a few times. This chain links TRBV12-3 or TRBV12-4 with TRBJ2-5; 9 bases match TRBD1. The J call could be wrong; TRBJ2-7 is a better fit for the DNA end. The CDR3 contains 13 residues. The CDR3 DNA follows: TGTGCCAGCAGACTACAGGGGGCCCACGAGCAGTACTTC. Residues: CASRLQGAHEQYF.

The genes are TRBV29-1 and TRBJ2-4; D is undetermined. The end of the DNA fits TRBJ2-7 better, so the J call may be wrong. Germline V gene lookup returns CDR1 SQVTM and CDR2 ANQGSEA. The CDR3 extends over 15 amino acids. The CDR3 nucleotides are TGCAGCGTTGAAGGTCTTCACGGTCACTCCTACGAGCAGTACTTC. Protein: CSVEGLHGHSYEQYF.

DNA of the CDR3: TGCAGTGCTAGTAAATCGCTAGCCAAAAACATTCAGTACTTC. This sequence encodes CSASKSLAKNIQYF. This chain joins TRBV20-1 and TRBJ2-4; the D is unclear. Trimming took 3 bases from V and 0 from J, leaving 9 bases between them. Germline CDR1 DFQATT, CDR2 SNEGSKA (reference sequence). This CDR3 spans 14 amino acids.

This chain links TRBV4-1 with TRBJ2-5, with D perhaps matching TRBD1 (6 bases). V was clipped by 5 bases and J by 5 bases, with 18 bases between them. The germline CDR1 and CDR2 sequences are MGHRA and YSYEKL. CDR3 length: 15 amino acids. In nucleotides, the CDR3 is TGCGCCAGCAGCACCCGGGACACCTTCGGGGAGACCCAGTACTTC. Encoded protein: CASSTRDTFGETQYF.

This clonotype was seen a few times. This chain uses TRBV5-1 with TRBJ2-7; D might be TRBD2 (6 bases). This CDR3 is 15 amino acids long. Between the trimmed V and J ends, which lost 2 bases and 0 bases, there was a span of 12 bases. CDR1 SGHRS and CDR2 YFSETQ come from the germline V gene. CDR3 residues: CASSFGGMSSYEQYF. CDR3 bases: TGCGCCAGCAGCTTCGGAGGGATGAGCTCCTACGAGCAGTACTTC. The full variable domain, with the rest looked up from reference TRBV5-1 and TRBJ2-7, is KAGVTQTPRYLIKTRGQQVTLSCSPISGHRSVSWYQQTPGQGLQFLFEYFSETQRNKGNFPGRFSGRQFSNSRSEMNVSTLELGDSALYLCASSFGGMSSYEQYFGPGTRLTVT.

The chain links TRBV5-4 to TRBJ1-2, with 8 bases fitting TRBD1. This CDR3 is 14 amino acids long. V gave up 6 bases and J gave up 2 bases; unmatched junction bases: 6. Germline V gene lookup returns CDR1 SGHNT and CDR2 YYREEE (reference sequence). CDR3 protein: CASNQWDRNYGYTF. In DNA form, the CDR3 reads TGTGCCAGCAACCAGTGGGACAGGAACTATGGCTACACCTTC.

As DNA, the CDR3 is TGTGCCAGCAGTTCGACAGGGACTAACTATGGCTACACCTTC. Translating gives CASSSTGTNYGYTF. The rearrangement links TRBV12-3 or TRBV12-4 to TRBJ1-2, with 7 bases matching TRBD1. J gave up 0 bases and V 4 bases, and 2 bases lay outside the gene matches. CDR3 size: 14 residues.

The chain uses TRBV9 and TRBJ2-5, with 10 positions matching TRBD1. Germline CDR1 reads SGDLS; CDR2 reads YYNGEE. V lost 3 bases to trimming and J lost 5 bases; unmatched junction nucleotides: 7. This CDR3 region has 15 residues. The CDR3 spells CASSESPGQGETQYF. CDR3 sequence (DNA): TGTGCCAGCAGCGAATCCCCGGGACAGGGGGAGACCCAGTACTTC.

On this clonotype: A read error is possible here, since a much larger clone lies one base away. The V and J genes are TRBV2 and TRBJ2-3; maybe TRBD1 (6 bases). CDR3 size: 17 residues. V lost 5 bases and J lost 2, with 20 bases in between. Germline assignment: CDR1 SNHLY and CDR2 FYNNEI. The CDR3 DNA follows: TGTGCCAGCAGTTTGGACAGACCCGCCCCTAACACAGATACGCAGTATTTT. This sequence encodes CASSLDRPAPNTDTQYF.

The V call is TRBV2, the J call TRBJ2-3; D gene ambiguous. CDR1 is SNHLY and CDR2 is FYNNEI in the germline V gene. V was shortened by 7 bases and J by 4 bases, with 9 bases between the two germline ends. This CDR3 is built from 12 residues. CDR3 nucleotides: TGTGCCAGCATGAGGATGGCAGATACGCAGTATTTT. Translation gives CASMRMADTQYF.

This chain links TRBV27 with TRBJ1-5; possible D gene TRBD1, 5 bases. Trimming took 1 base from V and 3 from J, leaving 10 bases between them. CDR3 length: 15 amino acids. Germline V lookup: CDR1 MNHEY, CDR2 SMNVEV (reference sequence). CDR3 nucleotides: TGTGCCAGCAGTTTATTGGGCAGGGTCAATCAGCCCCAGCATTTT. It specifies CASSLLGRVNQPQHF.

This clonotype was detected many times. This chain connects TRBV7-2 to TRBJ2-5, with unresolved D. This CDR3 is built from 13 residues. Germline CDR1 and CDR2: SGHTA and FQGNSA. Trimming removed 5 bases at V and 4 bases at J, with 11 bases between. The CDR3 loop reads CASSGEAGETQYF. CDR3 in DNA: TGTGCCAGCAGCGGCGAAGCCGGAGAGACCCAGTACTTC.

This CDR3 is CASRGSPQETQYF. DNA of the CDR3: TGTGCCTCCCGGGGGAGCCCTCAAGAGACCCAGTACTTC. The chain combines TRBV10-3 with TRBJ2-5, with D perhaps matching TRBD2 (6 bases). CDR1 and CDR2 from the germline V gene are ENHRY and SYGVKD. Trimming shortened V by 11 bases and J by 2 bases, and 15 bases separated the two germline ends. This CDR3 contains 13 residues.

The chain uses TRBV5-1 and TRBJ2-5; 8 bases fit TRBD2. The CDR3 extends over 14 amino acids. CDR1 and CDR2 from the germline V gene are SGHRS and YFSETQ. The ends lost 3 bases at V and 3 bases at J; junction bases unmatched: 4. The CDR3 here is CASSSGGWEETQYF. CDR3 nucleotides: TGCGCCAGCAGCTCGGGAGGGTGGGAAGAGACCCAGTACTTC.

This clonotype was observed a handful of times. V gene TRBV5-1 combines with J gene TRBJ2-5, with no clear D. The CDR3 is made up of 13 amino acids. Germline CDR1 and CDR2: SGHRS and YFSETQ. The V end lost 1 base, the J end lost 2 bases, and 6 bases lay between the germline ends. CDR3 nucleotides: TGCGCCAGCAGCTTGTTCCTGCAAGAGACCCAGTACTTC. Protein product: CASSLFLQETQYF. The whole variable domain, remainder taken from reference TRBV5-1 and TRBJ2-5, is KAGVTQTPRYLIKTRGQQVTLSCSPISGHRSVSWYQQTPGQGLQFLFEYFSETQRNKGNFPGRFSGRQFSNSRSEMNVSTLELGDSALYLCASSLFLQETQYFGPGTRLLVL.

The rearrangement uses TRBV20-1 and TRBJ2-7, with TRBD2 matching 13 bases. The CDR3 sequence is 13 residues long. The germline V gene has CDR1 DFQATT and CDR2 SNEGSKA (reference sequence). The J segment lost 7 bases and the V segment lost 6 bases, leaving 6 bases of the junction unmatched. CDR3 residues: CSAYGLAGDEQYF. CDR3 nucleotides: TGCAGTGCCTATGGACTAGCGGGAGATGAGCAGTACTTC.

There are a few counts of this clonotype. The chain recombines TRBV20-1 with TRBJ2-2; 8 positions match TRBD1. J was trimmed by 3 bases and V by 3 bases; bases with no gene match: 9. The CDR3 is made up of 16 amino acids. Germline assignment: CDR1 DFQATT and CDR2 SNEGSKA (reference sequence). CDR3 residues: CSARIQGAFDTGELFF. For the CDR3, the DNA is TGCAGTGCTAGGATTCAGGGGGCTTTCGACACCGGGGAGCTGTTTTTT.

V gene TRBV7-2 combines with J gene TRBJ2-7, with 8 bases aligning to TRBD2. Germline lookup yields CDR1 SGHTA and CDR2 FQGNSA. The CDR3 contains 15 residues. V shed 5 bases and J 5 bases; nucleotides not matched to a gene: 11. The CDR3 nucleotides are TGTGCCAGCAGCCCAGGACTAGCAAGGACCAACGAGCAGTACTTC. Residues: CASSPGLARTNEQYF.

This clonotype was detected many times. V and J are TRBV28 and TRBJ2-3, with D tentatively TRBD2 (6 bases). The germline V and J ends were trimmed by 2 bases and 6 bases, with 30 bases remaining between them. CDR3 size: 20 residues. Germline assignment: CDR1 MDHEN and CDR2 SYDVKM. The CDR3 protein is CASSLVAVSASVRAVDTQYF. CDR3 DNA sequence: TGTGCCAGCAGTTTAGTGGCTGTGTCGGCTAGCGTACGCGCGGTGGATACGCAGTATTTT.

This clonotype was found many times. The chain uses TRBV28 and TRBJ2-1, with 8 bases matching TRBD1. V was clipped by 8 bases and J by 5 bases; unmatched bases: 5. CDR1 is MDHEN, CDR2 SYDVKM, per germline. This CDR3 spans 13 amino acids. CDR3 region: CASGQGANNEQFF. The CDR3 DNA reads TGTGCCAGCGGCCAGGGGGCGAACAATGAGCAGTTCTTC.

This chain joins TRBV12-3 or TRBV12-4 and TRBJ2-5, with D perhaps TRBD2 (5 bases). The CDR3 is 14 residues long. Trimming removed 6 bases at V and 5 bases at J, with 16 bases between. The CDR3 coding sequence is TGTGCCAGCAGCCTCACCGGGGTCTCGGAGACCCAGTACTTC. This translates into CASSLTGVSETQYF.

This clonotype has more than one count but fewer than ten. This chain connects TRBV29-1 to TRBJ2-2; tentative D call: TRBD1 (5 bases). V shed 4 bases and J shed 0 bases, with 6 bases lying between them. Germline V CDR1 and CDR2: SQVTM, ANQGSEA. The CDR3 totals 13 residues. CDR3 protein: CSVGQTNTGELFF. CDR3 DNA sequence: TGCAGCGTTGGACAGACGAACACCGGGGAGCTGTTTTTT.

V is TRBV4-1 and J is TRBJ2-5, with 13 bases that match TRBD2. V shed 4 bases and J 11 bases; nucleotides not matched to a gene: 13. Germline CDR1 MGHRA, CDR2 YSYEKL. The CDR3 spans 16 residues. CDR3 protein: CASSRRTSGSSNEQYF. The CDR3 nucleotides are TGCGCCAGCAGCCGGAGGACTAGCGGGAGTTCCAATGAGCAGTACTTC.